This TCR beta chain derives from a study of CD8+ T cells in alopecia areata. In the study overall: Treatment comprised oral tofacitinib, 5 to 10 mg twice daily, in treated patients. Notes on the study in general: Lesional scalp, especially alopecia totalis/universalis, showed higher clonality than normal scalp. There were also resident alphabeta T cells of normal skin sequenced in scalp samples.

The germline CDR1 and CDR2 sequences are SQVTM and ANQGSEA. The length of the CDR3 is 13 residues. Trimming left V 3 bases short and J 7 bases short, with 13 bases between. About this clone itself: Its matching antigen is unknown.

After isolation, RNA underwent reverse transcription to generate cDNA as the sequencing template. Only in-frame clones appear in the TCRdb table, and some are missing; sequencing was by immunoSEQ multiplex PCR. The data show some 210,000 clones, roughly 57% seen once. The genes are TRBV29-1 and TRBJ2-4, with D perhaps being TRBD1 or TRBD2 (6 bases each). The sequence came from a human donor with alopecia areata. Here the sequenced sample was CD4+ T cells sorted from blood, taken at week 0. CDR3 sequence (DNA): TGCAGCGTTGATCGGGGGCTCGATAACATTCAGTACTTC. Amino acid sequence: CSVDRGLDNIQYF.